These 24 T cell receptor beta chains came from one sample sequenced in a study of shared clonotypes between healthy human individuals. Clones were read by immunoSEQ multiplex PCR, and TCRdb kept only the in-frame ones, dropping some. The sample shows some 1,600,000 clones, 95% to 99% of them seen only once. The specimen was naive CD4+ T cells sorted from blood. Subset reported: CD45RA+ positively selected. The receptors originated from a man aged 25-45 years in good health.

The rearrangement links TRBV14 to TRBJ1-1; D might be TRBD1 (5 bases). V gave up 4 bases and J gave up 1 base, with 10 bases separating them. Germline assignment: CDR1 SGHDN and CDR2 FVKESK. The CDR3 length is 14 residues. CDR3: CASSRRGKNTEAFF. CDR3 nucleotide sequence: TGTGCCAGCAGCCGACGGGGGAAGAACACTGAAGCTTTCTTT.

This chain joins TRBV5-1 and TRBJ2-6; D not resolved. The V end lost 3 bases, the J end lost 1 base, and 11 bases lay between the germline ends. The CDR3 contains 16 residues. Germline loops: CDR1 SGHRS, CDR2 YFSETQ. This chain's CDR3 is CASSSRPKSGANVLTF. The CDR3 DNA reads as TGCGCCAGCAGCTCTCGACCGAAATCTGGGGCCAACGTCCTGACTTTC.

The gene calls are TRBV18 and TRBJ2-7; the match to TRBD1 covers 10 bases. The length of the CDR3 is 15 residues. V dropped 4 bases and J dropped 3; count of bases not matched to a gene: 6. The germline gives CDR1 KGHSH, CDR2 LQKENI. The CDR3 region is CASSQGQGKFYEQYF. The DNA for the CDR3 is TGTGCCAGCTCACAGGGACAGGGGAAATTCTACGAGCAGTACTTC.

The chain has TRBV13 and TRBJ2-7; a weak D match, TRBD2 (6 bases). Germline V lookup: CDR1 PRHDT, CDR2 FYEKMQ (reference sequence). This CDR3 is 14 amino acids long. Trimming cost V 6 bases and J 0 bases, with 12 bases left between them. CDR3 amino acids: CASSRSGYSYEQYF. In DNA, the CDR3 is TGTGCCAGCAGTCGTAGCGGTTACTCCTACGAGCAGTACTTC.

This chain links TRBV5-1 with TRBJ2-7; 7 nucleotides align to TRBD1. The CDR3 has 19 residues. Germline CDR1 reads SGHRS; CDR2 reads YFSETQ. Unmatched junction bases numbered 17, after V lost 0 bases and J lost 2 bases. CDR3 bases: TGCGCCAGCAGCTTGGCAGGGGGACAATCCTTGCGGGTGACCTACGAGCAGTACTTC. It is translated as CASSLAGGQSLRVTYEQYF.

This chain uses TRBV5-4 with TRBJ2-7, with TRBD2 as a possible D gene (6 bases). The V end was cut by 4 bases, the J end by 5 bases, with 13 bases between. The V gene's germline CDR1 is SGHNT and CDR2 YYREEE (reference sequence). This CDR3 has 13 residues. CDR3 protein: CASSPTSRNEQYF. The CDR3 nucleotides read TGTGCCAGCAGCCCGACTAGTCGCAACGAGCAGTACTTC.

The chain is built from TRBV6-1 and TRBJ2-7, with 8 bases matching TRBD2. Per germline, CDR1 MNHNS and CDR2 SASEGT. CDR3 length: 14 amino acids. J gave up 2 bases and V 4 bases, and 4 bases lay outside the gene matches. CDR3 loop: CASSVVAGPYEQYF. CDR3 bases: TGTGCCAGCAGTGTAGTAGCGGGGCCCTACGAGCAGTACTTC.

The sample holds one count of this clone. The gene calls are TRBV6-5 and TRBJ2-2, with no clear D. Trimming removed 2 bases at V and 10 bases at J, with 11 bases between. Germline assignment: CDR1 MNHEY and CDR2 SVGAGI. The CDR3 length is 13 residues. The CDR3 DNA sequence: TGTGCCAGCAGTTACATCTCTCGCGAGGAGCTGTTTTTT. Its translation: CASSYISREELFF.

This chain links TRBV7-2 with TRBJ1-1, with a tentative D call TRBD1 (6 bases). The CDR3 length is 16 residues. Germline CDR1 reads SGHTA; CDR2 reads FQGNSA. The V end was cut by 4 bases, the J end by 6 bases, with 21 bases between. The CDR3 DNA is TGTGCCAGCAGCTACCCCAAAATGACAGGATCGGCTGAAGCTTTCTTT. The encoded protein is CASSYPKMTGSAEAFF.

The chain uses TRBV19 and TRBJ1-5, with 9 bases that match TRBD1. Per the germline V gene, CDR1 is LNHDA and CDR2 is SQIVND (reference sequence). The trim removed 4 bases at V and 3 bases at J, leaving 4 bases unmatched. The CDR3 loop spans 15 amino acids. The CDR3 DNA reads TGTGCCAGTAGTACTACAGGGGGCCCCAATCAGCCCCAGCATTTT. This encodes CASSTTGGPNQPQHF.

Here the CDR3 reads CASSETSYSTDTQYF. Written as DNA, the CDR3 is TGTGCCAGCAGCGAGACTAGCTATAGCACAGATACGCAGTATTTT. The rearrangement links TRBV9 to TRBJ2-3; 7 positions match TRBD2. This CDR3 region has 15 residues. The V segment lost 3 bases and the J segment 0 bases; nucleotides outside the gene matches: 4. Germline CDR1 reads SGDLS; CDR2 reads YYNGEE.

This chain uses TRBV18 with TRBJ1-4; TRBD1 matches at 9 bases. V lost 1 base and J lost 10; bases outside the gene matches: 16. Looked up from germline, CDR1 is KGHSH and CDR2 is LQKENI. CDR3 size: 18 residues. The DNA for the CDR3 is TGTGCCAGCTCACCACGGGACAGGGACCTGTCGGCCACCGGAAAACTGTTTTTT. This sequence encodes CASSPRDRDLSATGKLFF.

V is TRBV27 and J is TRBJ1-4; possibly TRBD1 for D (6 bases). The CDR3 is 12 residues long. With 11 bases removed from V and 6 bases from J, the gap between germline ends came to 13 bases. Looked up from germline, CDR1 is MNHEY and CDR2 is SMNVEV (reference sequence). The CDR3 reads CAGMTGHEKLFF. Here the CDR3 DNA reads TGTGCCGGGATGACAGGACATGAAAAACTGTTTTTT.

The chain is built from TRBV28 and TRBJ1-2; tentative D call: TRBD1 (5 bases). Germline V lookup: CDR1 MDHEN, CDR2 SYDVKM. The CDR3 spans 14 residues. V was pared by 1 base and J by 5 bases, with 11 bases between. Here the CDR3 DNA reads TGTGCCAGCAGTTTATTAACGACAGTATATGGCTACACCTTC. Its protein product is CASSLLTTVYGYTF.

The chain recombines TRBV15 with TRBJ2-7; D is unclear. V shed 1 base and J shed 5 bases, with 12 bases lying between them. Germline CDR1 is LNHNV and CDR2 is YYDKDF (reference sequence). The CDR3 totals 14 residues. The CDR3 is CATSRGSGRDEQYF. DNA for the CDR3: TGTGCCACCAGCAGAGGGTCAGGTCGAGACGAGCAGTACTTC.

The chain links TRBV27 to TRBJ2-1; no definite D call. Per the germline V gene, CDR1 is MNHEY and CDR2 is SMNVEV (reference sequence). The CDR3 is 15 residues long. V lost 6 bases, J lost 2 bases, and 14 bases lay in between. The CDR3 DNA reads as TGTGCCAGCAGCTCCAGAGGTCTAACCTACAATGAGCAGTTCTTC. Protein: CASSSRGLTYNEQFF.

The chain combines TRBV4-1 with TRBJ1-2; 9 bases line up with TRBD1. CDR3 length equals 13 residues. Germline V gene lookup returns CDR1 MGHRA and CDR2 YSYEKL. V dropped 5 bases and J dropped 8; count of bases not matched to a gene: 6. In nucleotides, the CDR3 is TGCGCCAGCAGCTTCCGACAGGGGGAGGGCTACACCTTC. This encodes CASSFRQGEGYTF.

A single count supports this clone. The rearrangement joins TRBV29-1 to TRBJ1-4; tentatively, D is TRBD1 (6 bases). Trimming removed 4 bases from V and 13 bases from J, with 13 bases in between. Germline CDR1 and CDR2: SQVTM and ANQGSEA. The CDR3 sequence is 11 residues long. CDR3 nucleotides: TGCAGCGTTGTTTTGGGGGCGTCACTGTTTTTT. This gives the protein CSVVLGASLFF.

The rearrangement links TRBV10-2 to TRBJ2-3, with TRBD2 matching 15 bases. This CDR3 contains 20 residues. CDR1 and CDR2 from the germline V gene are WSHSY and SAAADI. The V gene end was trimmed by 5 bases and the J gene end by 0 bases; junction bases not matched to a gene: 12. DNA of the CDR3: TGCGCCAGCAGTCTACCCGGGACTAGCGGGAGGACCCTTAGCACAGATACGCAGTATTTT. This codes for CASSLPGTSGRTLSTDTQYF.

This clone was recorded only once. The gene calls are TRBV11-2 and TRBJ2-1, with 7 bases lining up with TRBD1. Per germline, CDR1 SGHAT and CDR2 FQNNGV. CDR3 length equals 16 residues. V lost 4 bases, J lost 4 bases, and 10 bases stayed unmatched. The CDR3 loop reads CASSSLGGRQYNEQFF. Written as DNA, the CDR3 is TGTGCCAGCAGCTCGCTAGGGGGCCGCCAGTACAATGAGCAGTTCTTC.

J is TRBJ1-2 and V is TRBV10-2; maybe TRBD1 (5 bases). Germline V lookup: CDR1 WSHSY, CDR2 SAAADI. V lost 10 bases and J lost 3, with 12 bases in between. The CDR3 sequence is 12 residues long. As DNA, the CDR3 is TGCGCCACCTCGGAAGGGGACTATGGCTACACCTTC. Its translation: CATSEGDYGYTF.

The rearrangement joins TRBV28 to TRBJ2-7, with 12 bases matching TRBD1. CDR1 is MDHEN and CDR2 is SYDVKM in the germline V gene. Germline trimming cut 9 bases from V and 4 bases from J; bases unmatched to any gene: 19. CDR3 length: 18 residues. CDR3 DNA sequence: TGTGCCAGTACTCCCTTTGGGACAGGGGGCGCAAGGAGGTACGAGCAGTACTTC. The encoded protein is CASTPFGTGGARRYEQYF.

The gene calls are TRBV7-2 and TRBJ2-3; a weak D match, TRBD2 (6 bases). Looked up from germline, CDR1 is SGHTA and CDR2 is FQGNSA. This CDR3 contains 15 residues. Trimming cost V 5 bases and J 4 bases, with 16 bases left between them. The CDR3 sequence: CASSPAGGAPDTQYF. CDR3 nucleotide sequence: TGTGCCAGCAGCCCGGCCGGGGGAGCCCCAGATACGCAGTATTTT.

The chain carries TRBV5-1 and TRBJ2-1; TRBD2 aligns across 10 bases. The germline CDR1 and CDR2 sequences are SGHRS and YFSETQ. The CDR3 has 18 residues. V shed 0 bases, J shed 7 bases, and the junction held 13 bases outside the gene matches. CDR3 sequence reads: CASSLGGPSGSLINEQFF. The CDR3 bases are TGCGCCAGCAGCTTGGGGGGACCTAGCGGGAGCCTGATTAATGAGCAGTTCTTC.